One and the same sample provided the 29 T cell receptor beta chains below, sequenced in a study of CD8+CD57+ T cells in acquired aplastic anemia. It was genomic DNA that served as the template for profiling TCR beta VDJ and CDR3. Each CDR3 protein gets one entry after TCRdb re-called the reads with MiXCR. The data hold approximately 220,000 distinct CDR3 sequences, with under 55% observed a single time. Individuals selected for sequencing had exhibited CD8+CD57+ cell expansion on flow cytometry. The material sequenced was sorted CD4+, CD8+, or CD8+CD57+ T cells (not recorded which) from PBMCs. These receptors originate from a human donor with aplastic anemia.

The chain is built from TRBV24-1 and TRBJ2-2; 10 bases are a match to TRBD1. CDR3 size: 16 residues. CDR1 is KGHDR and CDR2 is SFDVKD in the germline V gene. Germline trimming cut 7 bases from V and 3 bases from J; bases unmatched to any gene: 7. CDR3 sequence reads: CATREPGTGDTGELFF. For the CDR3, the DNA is TGTGCCACCAGAGAACCGGGGACAGGGGACACCGGGGAGCTGTTTTTT.

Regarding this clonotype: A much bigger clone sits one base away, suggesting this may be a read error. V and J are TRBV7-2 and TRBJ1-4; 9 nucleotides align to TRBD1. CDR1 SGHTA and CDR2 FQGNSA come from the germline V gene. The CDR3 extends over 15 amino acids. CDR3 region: CASSLGQGTNEKPFF. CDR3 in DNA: TGTGCCAGCAGCTTGGGACAGGGAACTAATGAAAAACCGTTTTTT.

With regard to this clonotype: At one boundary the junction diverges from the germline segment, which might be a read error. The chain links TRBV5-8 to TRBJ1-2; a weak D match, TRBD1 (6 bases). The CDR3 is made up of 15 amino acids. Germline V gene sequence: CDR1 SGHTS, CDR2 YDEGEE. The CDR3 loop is CASSQERGAGYGYTF. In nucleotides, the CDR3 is TGCGCCAGCAGCCAAGAGCGGGGGGCGGGCTATGGCTACACCTTC.

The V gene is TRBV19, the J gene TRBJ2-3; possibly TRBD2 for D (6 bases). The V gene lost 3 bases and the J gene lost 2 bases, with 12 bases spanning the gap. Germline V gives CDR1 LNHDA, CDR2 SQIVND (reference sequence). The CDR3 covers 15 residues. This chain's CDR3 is CASSIMSGDTDTQYF. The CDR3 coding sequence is TGTGCCAGTAGTATCATGTCGGGGGACACAGATACGCAGTATTTT.

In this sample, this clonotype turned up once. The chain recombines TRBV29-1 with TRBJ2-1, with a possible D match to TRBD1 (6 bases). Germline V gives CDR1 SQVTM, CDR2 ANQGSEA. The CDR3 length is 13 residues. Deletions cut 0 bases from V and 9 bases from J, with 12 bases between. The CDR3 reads CSVEDRLGGEQFF. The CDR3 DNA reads TGCAGCGTTGAAGATAGGCTAGGGGGTGAGCAGTTCTTC.

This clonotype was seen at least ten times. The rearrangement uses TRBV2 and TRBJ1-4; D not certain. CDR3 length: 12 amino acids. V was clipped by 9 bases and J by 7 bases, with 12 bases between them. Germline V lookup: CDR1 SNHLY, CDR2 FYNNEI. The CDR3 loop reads CASGREREKLFF. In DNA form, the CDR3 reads TGTGCCAGTGGGAGGGAACGTGAAAAACTGTTTTTT.

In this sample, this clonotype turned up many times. The CDR3 sequence is CASSLQGAGVSPLHF. The CDR3 nucleotides are TGTGCCAGCAGCTTACAGGGGGCAGGGGTTTCACCCCTCCACTTT. The chain couples TRBV7-9 to TRBJ1-6; 8 positions match TRBD1. The CDR3 contains 15 residues. V was pared by 2 bases and J by 9 bases, with 6 bases of the junction left unmatched. Germline loops: CDR1 SEHNR, CDR2 FQNEAQ (reference sequence).

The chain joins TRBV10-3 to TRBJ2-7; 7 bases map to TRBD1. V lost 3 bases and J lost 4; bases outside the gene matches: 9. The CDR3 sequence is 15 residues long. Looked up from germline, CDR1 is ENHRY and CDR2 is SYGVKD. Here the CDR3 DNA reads TGTGCCATCAGTGAAAGTAGAGGGGGCCCGTACGAGCAGTACTTC. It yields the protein CAISESRGGPYEQYF.

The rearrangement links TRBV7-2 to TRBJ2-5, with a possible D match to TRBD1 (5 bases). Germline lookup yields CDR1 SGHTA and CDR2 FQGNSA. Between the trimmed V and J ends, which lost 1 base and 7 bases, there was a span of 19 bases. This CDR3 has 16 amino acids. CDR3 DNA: TGTGCCAGCAGCTTAGTGGGGCTGGGATACCACGGGACCCAGTACTTC. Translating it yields CASSLVGLGYHGTQYF.

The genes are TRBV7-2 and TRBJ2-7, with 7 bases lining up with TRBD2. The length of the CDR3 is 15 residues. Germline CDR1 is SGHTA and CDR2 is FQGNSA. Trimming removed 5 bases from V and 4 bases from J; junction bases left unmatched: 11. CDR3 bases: TGTGCCAGCAGCCCTCGAAGGGGAGGGATGTACGAGCAGTACTTC. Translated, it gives CASSPRRGGMYEQYF.

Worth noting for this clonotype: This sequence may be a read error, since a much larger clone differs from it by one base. For the CDR3, the DNA is TGCGCCAGCAGCTCGAATATGCAGGGAGTCAGCACCGGGGAGCTGTTTTTT. Translation: CASSSNMQGVSTGELFF. V is TRBV5-1 and J is TRBJ2-2; the D call may be TRBD1 or TRBD2 (5 bases each). The CDR3 totals 17 residues. Per germline, CDR1 SGHRS and CDR2 YFSETQ. Trimming stripped 3 bases from V and 4 bases from J, with 19 bases between.

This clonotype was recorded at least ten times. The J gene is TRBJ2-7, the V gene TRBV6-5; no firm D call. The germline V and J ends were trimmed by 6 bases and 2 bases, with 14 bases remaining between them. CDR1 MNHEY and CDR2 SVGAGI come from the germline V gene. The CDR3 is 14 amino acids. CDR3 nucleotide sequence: TGTGCCAGCAGCTCCCCATTCAGTACCTACGAGCAGTACTTC. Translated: CASSSPFSTYEQYF.

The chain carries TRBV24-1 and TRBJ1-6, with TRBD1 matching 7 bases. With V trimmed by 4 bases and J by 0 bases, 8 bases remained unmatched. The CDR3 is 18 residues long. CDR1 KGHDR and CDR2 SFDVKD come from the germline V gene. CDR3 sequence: CATSERDSQSSYNSPLHF. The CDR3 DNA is TGTGCCACCAGTGAGCGGGACAGCCAGAGCTCCTATAATTCACCCCTCCACTTT.

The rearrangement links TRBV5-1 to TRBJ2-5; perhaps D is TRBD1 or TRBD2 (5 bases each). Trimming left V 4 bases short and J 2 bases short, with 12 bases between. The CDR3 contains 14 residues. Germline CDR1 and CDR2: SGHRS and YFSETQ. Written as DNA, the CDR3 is TGCGCCAGCAGCCCGGTGGGGGAACAAGAGACCCAGTACTTC. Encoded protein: CASSPVGEQETQYF.

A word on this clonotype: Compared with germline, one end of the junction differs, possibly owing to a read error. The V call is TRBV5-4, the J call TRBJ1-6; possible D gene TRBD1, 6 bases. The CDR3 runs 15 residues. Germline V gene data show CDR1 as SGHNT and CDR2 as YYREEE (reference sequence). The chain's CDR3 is CVSSLGDKPYSPLHF. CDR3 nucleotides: TGTGTCAGCAGCTTGGGGGACAAGCCTTATTCACCCCTCCACTTT.

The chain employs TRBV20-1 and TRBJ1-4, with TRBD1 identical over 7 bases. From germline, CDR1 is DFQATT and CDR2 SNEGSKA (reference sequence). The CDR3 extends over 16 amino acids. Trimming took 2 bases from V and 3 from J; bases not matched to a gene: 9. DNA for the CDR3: TGCAGTGCTAGAAAGGTGGGGGACAGAGCTAATGAAAAACTGTTTTTT. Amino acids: CSARKVGDRANEKLFF.

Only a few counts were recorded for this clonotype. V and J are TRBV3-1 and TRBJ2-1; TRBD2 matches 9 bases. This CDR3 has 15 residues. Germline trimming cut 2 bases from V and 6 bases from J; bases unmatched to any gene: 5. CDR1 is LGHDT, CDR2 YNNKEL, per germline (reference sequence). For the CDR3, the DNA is TGTGCCAGCAGCCAATCTCCGCGGGGGGGCAATGAGCAGTTCTTC. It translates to CASSQSPRGGNEQFF.

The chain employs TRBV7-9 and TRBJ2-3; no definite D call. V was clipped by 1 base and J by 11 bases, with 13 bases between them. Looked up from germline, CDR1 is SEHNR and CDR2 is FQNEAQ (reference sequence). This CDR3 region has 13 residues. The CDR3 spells CASSLERYNEQYF. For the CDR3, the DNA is TGTGCCAGCAGCTTAGAGCGCTACAATGAGCAGTATTTT.

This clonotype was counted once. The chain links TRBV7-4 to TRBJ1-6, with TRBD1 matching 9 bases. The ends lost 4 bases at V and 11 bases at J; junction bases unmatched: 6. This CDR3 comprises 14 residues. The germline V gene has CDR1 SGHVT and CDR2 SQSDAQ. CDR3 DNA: TGTGCCAGCAGCTGGGGACAGGGTCGGACACCCCTCCACTTT. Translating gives CASSWGQGRTPLHF.

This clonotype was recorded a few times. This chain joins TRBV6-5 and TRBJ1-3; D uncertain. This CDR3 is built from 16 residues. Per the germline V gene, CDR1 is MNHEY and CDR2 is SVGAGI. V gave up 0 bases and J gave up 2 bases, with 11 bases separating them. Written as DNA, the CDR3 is TGTGCCAGCAGTTACTCGGAAGGGTCTGCTGGAAACACCATATATTTT. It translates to CASSYSEGSAGNTIYF.

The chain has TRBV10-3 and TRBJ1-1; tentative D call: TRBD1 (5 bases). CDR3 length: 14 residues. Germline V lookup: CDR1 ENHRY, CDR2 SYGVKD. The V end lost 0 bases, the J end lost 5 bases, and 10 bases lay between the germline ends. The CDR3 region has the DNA TGTGCCATCAGTGAGTCAGTAGGGGAGACTGAAGCTTTCTTT. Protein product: CAISESVGETEAFF.

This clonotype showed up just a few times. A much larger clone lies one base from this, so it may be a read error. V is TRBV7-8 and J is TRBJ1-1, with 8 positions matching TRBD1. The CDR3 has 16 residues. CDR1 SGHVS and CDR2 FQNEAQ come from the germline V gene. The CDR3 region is CASGFQGQGGNPEAFF. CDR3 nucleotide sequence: TGTGCCAGCGGCTTTCAAGGACAGGGCGGGAACCCTGAAGCTTTCTTT.

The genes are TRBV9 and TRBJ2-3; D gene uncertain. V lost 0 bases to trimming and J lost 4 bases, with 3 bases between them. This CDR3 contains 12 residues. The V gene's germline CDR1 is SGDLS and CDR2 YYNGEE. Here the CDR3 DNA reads TGTGCCAGCAGCGTAGAATCAGATACGCAGTATTTT. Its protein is CASSVESDTQYF.

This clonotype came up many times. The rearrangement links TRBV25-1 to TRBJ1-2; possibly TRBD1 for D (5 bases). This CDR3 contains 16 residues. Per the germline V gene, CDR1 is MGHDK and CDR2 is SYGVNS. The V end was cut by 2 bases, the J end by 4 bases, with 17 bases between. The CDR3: CASSEGGAGKRYGYTF. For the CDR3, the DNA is TGTGCCAGCAGTGAAGGCGGGGCAGGGAAGCGCTATGGCTACACCTTC.

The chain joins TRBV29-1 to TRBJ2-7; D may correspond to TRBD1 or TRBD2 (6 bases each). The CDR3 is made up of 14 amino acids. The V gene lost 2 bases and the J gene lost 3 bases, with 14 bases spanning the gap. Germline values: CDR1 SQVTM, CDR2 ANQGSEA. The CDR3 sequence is CSVEYGGGGYEQYV. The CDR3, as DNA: TGCAGCGTTGAATACGGTGGAGGGGGCTACGAGCAGTACGTC.

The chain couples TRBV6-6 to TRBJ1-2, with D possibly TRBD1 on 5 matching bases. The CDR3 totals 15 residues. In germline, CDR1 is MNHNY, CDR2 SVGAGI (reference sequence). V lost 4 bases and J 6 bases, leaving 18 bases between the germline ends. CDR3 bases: TGTGCCAGCAGTTCCCCAGGGAGGGGCTCGGATGGCTACACCTTC. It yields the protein CASSSPGRGSDGYTF.

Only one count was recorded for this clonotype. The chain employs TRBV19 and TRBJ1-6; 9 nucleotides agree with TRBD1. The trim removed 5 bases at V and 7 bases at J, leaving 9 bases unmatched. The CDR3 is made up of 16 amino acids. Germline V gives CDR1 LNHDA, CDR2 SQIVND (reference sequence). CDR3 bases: TGTGCCAGTAGTTCCTCCGGGACAGGGAGAAATTCACCCCTCCACTTT. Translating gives CASSSSGTGRNSPLHF. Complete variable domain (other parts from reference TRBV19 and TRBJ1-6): DGGITQSPKYLFRKEGQNVTLSCEQNLNHDAMYWYRQDPGQGLRLIYYSQIVNDFQKGDIAEGYSVSREKKESFPLTVTSAQKNPTAFYLCASSSSGTGRNSPLHFGNGTRLTVT.

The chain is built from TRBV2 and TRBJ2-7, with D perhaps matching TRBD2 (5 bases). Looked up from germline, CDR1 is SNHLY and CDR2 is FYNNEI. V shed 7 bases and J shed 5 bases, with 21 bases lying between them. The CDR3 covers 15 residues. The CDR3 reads CASTTTVRVSHEQYF. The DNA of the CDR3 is TGTGCCAGCACCACGACGGTGAGGGTTTCCCACGAGCAGTACTTC. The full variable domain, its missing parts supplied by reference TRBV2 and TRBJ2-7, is EPEVTQTPSHQVTQMGQEVILRCVPISNHLYFYWYRQILGQKVEFLVSFYNNEISEKSEIFDDQFSVERPDGSNFTLKIRSTKLEDSAMYFCASTTTVRVSHEQYFGPGTRLTVT.

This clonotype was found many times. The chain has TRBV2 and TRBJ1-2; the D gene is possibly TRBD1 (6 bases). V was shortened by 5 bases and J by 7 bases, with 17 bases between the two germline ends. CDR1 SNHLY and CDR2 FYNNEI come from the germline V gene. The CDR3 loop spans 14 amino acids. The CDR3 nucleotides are TGTGCCAGCAGTCCCTCCAGGGGAGGGGGTGGCTACACCTTC. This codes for CASSPSRGGGGYTF.